This T cell receptor (beta chain) was retrieved from a study of cytomegalovirus exposure and HLA in healthy donors. Study results and limitations: There were reportedly fewer N-insertions in an Asian-associated ancestry cluster than the roughly 700-donor mean, in a later analysis.

PCR primers comprised 60 Vbeta and 13 Jbeta primers. Here immunoSEQ multiplex PCR was the method, and the copy in TCRdb shows in-frame clones only, minus some. The table has 140,000 to 150,000 clones, roughly three fifths seen once. This CDR3 has 15 residues. CDR1 is SEHNR and CDR2 is FQNEAQ in the germline V gene (reference sequence). Comment on this clone: Its antigen is currently unknown. Mismatch with germline at one junction end may stem from a read error.

The chain links TRBV7-9 to TRBJ1-5, with 9 bases aligning to TRBD1. Sequencing was done on a sample of PBMCs. The source is a woman aged 60-75 years in good health and CMV-seronegative. The CDR3 nucleotides are TGTTCCAGCAGCACCAGACAGGGGGGCAATCAGCCCCAGCATTTT. Translation: CSSSTRQGGNQPQHF. The variable domain in full, completed from reference TRBV7-9 and TRBJ1-5, reads DTGVSQNPRHKITKRGQNVTFRCDPISEHNRLYWYRQTLGQGPEFLTYFQNEAQLEKSRLLSDRFSAERPKGSFSTLEIQRTEQGDSAMYLCSSSTRQGGNQPQHFGDGTRLSIL.